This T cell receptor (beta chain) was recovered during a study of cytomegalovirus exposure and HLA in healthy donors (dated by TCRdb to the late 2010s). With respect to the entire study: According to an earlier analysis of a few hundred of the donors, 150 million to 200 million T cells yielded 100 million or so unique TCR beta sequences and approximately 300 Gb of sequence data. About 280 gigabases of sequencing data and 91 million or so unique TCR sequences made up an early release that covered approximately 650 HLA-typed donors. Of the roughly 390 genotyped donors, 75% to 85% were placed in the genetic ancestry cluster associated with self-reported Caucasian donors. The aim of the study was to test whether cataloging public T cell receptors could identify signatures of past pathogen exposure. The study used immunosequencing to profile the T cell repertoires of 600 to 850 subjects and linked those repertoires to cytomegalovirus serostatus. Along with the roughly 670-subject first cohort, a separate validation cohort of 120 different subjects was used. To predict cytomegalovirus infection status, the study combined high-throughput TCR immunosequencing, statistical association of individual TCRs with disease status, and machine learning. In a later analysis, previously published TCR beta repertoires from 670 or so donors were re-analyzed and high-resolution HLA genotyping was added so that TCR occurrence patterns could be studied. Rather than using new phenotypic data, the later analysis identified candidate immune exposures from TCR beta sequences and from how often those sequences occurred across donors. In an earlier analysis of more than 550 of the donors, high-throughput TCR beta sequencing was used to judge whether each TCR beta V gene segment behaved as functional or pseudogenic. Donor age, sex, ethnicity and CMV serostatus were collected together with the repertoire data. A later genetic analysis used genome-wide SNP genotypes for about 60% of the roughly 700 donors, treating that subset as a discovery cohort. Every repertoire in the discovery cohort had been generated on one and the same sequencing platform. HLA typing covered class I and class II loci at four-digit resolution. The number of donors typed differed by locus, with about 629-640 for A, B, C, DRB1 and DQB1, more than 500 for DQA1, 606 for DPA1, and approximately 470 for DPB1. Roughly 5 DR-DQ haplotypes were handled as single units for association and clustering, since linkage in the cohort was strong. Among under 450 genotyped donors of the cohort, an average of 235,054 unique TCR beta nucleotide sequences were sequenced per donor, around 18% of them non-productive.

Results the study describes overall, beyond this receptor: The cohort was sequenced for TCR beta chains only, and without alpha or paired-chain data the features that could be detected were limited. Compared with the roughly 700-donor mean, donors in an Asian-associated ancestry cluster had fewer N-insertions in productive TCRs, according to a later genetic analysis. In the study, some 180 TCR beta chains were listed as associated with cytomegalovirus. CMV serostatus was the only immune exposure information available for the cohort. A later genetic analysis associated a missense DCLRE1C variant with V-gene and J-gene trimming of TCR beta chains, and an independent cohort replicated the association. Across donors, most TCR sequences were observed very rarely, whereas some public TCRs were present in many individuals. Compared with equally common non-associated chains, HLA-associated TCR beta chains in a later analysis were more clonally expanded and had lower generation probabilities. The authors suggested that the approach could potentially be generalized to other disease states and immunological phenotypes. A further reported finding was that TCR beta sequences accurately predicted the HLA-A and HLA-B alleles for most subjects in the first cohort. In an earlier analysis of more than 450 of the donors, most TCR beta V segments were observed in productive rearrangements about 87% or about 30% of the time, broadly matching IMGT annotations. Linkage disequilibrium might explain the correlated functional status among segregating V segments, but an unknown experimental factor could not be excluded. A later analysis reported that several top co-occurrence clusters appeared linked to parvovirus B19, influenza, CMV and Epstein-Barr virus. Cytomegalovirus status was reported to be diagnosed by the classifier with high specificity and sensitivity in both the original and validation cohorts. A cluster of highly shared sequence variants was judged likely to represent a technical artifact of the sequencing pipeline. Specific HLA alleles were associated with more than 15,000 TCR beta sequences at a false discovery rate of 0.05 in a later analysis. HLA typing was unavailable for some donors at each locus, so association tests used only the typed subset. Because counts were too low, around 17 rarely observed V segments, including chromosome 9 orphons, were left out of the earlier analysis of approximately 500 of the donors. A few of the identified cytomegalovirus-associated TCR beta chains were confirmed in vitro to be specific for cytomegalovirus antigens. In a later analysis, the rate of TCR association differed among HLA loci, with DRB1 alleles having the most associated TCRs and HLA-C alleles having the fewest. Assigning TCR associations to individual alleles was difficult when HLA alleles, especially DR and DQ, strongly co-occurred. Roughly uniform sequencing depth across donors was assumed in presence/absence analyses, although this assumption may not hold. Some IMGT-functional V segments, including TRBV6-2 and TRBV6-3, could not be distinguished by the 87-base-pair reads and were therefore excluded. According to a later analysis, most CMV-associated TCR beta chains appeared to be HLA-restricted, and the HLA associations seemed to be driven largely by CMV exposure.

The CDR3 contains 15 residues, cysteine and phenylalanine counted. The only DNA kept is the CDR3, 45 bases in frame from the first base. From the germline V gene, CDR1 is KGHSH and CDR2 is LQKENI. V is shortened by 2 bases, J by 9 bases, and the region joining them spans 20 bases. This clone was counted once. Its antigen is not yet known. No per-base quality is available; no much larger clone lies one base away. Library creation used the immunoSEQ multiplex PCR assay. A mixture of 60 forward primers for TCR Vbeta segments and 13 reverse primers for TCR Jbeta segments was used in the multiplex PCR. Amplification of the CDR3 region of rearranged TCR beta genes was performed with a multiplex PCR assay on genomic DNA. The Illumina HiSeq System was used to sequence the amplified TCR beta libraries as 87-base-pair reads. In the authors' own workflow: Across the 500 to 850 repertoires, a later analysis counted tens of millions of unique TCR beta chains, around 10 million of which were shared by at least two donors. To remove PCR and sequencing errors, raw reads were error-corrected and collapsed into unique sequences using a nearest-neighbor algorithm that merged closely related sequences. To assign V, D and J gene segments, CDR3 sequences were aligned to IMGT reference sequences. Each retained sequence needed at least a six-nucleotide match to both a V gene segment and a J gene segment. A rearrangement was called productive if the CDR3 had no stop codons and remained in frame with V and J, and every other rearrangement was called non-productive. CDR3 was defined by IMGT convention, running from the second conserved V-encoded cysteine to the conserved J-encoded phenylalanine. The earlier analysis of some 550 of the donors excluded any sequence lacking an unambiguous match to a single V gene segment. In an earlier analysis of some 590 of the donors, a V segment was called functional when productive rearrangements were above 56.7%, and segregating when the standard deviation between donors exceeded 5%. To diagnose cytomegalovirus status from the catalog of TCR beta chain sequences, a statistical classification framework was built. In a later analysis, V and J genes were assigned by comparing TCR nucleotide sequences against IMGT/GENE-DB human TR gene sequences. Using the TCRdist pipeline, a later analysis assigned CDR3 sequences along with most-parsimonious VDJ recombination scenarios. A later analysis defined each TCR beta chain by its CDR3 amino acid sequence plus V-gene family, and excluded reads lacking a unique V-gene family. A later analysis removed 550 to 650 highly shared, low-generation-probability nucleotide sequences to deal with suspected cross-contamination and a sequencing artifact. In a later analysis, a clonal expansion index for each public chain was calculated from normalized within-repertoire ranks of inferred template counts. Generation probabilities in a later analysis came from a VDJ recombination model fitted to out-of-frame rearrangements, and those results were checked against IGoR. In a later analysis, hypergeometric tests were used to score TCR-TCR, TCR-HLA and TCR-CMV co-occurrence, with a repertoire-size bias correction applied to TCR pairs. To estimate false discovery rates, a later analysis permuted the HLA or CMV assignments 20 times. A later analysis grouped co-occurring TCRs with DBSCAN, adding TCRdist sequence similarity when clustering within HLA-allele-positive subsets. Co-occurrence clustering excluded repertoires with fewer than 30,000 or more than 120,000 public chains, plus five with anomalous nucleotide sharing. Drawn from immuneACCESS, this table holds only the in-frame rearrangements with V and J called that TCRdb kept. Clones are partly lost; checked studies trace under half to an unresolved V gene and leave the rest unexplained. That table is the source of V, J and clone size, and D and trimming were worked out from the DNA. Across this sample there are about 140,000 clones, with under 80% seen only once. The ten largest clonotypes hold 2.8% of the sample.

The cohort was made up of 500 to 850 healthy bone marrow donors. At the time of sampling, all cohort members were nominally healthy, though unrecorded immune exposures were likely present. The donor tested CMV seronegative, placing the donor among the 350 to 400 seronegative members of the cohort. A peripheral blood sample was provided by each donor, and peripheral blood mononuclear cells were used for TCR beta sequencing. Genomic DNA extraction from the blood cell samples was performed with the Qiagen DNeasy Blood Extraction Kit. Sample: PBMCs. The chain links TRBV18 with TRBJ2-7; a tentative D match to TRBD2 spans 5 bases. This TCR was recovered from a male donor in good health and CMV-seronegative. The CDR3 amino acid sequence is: CASSPALAGQFGQYF. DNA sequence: TGTGCCAGCTCACCAGCTCTCGCGGGCCAGTTTGGGCAGTACTTC.